The source of this T cell receptor (beta chain) is a study of siplizumab effects on memory and regulatory T cells. The CDR3 extends over 14 amino acids. The V and J ends lost 5 bases and 2 bases respectively, with 13 bases between them. Germline values: CDR1 SQVTM, CDR2 ANQGSEA. The data were produced by immunoSEQ multiplex PCR, yet TCRdb's version contains in-frame clones alone and is incomplete. The sample records about 82,000 clones, roughly 90% being singletons. In this sample, this clone turned up once. Its antigen is undetermined. General study points: Naive or memory phenotype assignment was not possible for roughly 80-97% of proliferating CD4+ or CD8+ clones.

The sequence was collected from a human donor in good health. The rearrangement links TRBV29-1 to TRBJ1-3, with a tentative D call TRBD1 (5 bases). Material: Tregs sorted from blood. The chain's CDR3 is CSVLGVLTGNTIYF. The CDR3 nucleotides are TGCAGCGTTCTAGGGGTCTTGACTGGAAACACCATATATTTT.